Described below is a single T cell receptor (beta chain) sequence and its context. Its antigen remains unknown. The data were taken from a study of blood T cells in healthy people across ages. Deletions cut 6 bases from V and 5 bases from J, with 13 bases between. The CDR3 loop spans 12 amino acids. Germline-derived CDR1 and CDR2 are DFQATT and SNEGSKA (reference sequence). Next came a second PCR, run for 7 to 11 cycles, which used a sample-barcoded 5' primer along with a J-beta primer mix. TCRdb re-derived calls from the 5' RACE reads in MiXCR, one entry per CDR3 protein. The table has around 1.5 million distinct CDR3 sequences, roughly 32% seen once. Findings and limits, study-wide: Unsorted PBMCs prevented conclusive naive versus antigen-experienced comparison.

The chain has TRBV20-1 and TRBJ2-5, with D perhaps TRBD2 (5 bases). The sequence derives from a woman aged 25 to 39 in good health. The sequenced material came from blood. CDR3 sequence (DNA): TGCAGTGCCCCCTTACTAGTGGAGACCCAGTACTTC. Its protein is CSAPLLVETQYF.